One and the same sample provided the 3 T cell receptor beta chains below, sequenced in a study of T cell repertoires in cytomegalovirus infection. No cognate antigen is known for these TCRs. TCRdb independently ran MiXCR on the reads; one entry per CDR3 protein. Of fewer than 1,000,000 distinct CDR3 sequences listed, around 31% were seen once; the top ten hold around an eighth. Specimen: cultured CD8+ T cells from PBMCs, collected from culture after CMV antigen stimulation. These receptors all stem from a human donor in good health (CMV status not recorded). Some clones in this sample may be carry-over from other donors' samples.

The CDR3: CASSRVGGYTF. CDR3 DNA sequence: TGTGCCAGCAGCCGAGTAGGAGGCTACACCTTC. This chain uses TRBV7-9 with TRBJ1-2; unclear D gene. Germline-derived CDR1 and CDR2 are SEHNR and FQNEAQ (reference sequence). The CDR3 consists of 11 residues. V lost 5 bases and J 8 bases, leaving 9 bases between the germline ends.

The rearrangement links TRBV6-1 to TRBJ1-5; D is unclear. The V end was cut by 5 bases, the J end by 1 base, with 18 bases between. CDR3 size: 17 residues. The V gene's germline CDR1 is MNHNS and CDR2 SASEGT. As DNA, the CDR3 is TGTGCCAGCAGTTACGGTTTTGTCGGGGTGAGCAATCAGCCCCAGCATTTT. Its translation: CASSYGFVGVSNQPQHF.

The rearrangement joins TRBV19 to TRBJ2-5; 11 bases fit TRBD1. Germline V lookup: CDR1 LNHDA, CDR2 SQIVND (reference sequence). V lost 4 bases, J lost 3 bases, and 7 bases stayed unmatched. The CDR3 totals 16 residues. The CDR3 DNA reads as TGTGCCAGTAGTACTCAGGACAGGGGGCGAAAAGAGACCCAGTACTTC. This sequence encodes CASSTQDRGRKETQYF.